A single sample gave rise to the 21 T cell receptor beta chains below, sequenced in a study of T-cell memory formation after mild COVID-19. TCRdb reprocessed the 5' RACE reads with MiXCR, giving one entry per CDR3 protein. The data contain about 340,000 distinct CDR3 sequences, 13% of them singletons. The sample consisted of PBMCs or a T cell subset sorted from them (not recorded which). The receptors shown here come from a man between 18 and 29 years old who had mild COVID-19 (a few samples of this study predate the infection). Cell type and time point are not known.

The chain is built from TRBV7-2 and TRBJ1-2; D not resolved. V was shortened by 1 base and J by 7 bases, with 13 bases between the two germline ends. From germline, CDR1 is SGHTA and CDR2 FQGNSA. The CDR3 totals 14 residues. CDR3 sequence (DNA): TGTGCCAGCAGCTTAGATCACGGGTCATTTGGCTACACCTTC. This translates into CASSLDHGSFGYTF.

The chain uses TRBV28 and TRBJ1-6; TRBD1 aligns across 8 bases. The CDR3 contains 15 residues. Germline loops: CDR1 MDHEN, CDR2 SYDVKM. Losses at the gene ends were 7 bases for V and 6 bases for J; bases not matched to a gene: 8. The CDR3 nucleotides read TGTGCCAGCACCTCCCAGGGGGCGATTAATTCACCCCTCCACTTT. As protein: CASTSQGAINSPLHF.

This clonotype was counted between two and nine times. This CDR3 reads CASSRTTDSSSGANVLTF. CDR3 sequence (DNA): TGCGCCAGCAGCCGTACTACGGACAGCAGCTCTGGGGCCAACGTCCTGACTTTC. This chain links TRBV5-1 with TRBJ2-6; D is perhaps TRBD1 (6 bases). V lost 4 bases and J 0 bases, leaving 17 bases between the germline ends. Germline V gene sequence: CDR1 SGHRS, CDR2 YFSETQ. The CDR3 has 18 amino acids.

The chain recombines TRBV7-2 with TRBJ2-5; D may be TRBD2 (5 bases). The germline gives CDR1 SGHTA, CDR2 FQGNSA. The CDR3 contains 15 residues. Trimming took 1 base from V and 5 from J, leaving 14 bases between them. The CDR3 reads CASSLVAVPGETQYF. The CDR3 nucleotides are TGTGCCAGCAGCTTAGTTGCGGTCCCGGGGGAGACCCAGTACTTC.

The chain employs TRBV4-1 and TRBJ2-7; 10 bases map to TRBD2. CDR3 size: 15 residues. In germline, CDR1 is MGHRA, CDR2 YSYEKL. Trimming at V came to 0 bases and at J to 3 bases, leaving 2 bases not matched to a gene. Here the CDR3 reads CASSQEVAGGYEQYF. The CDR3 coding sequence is TGCGCCAGCAGCCAAGAGGTAGCGGGGGGCTACGAGCAGTACTTC.

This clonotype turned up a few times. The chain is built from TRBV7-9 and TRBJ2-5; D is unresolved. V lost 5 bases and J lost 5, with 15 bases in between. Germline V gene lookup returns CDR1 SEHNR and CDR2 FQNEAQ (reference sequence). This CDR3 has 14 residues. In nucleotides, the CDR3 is TGTGCCAGCAGCCCCTCAGGCGGTACGGAGACCCAGTACTTC. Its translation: CASSPSGGTETQYF.

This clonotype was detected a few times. This CDR3 reads CASSLMAGANTGELFF. CDR3 nucleotides: TGTGCCAGCAGCTTAATGGCGGGGGCGAACACCGGGGAGCTGTTTTTT. The chain has TRBV7-3 and TRBJ2-2, with TRBD2 matching over 7 bases. Trimming took 1 base from V and 0 from J; bases not matched to a gene: 2. The CDR3 covers 16 residues. CDR1 is SGHTA, CDR2 FQGTGA, per germline.

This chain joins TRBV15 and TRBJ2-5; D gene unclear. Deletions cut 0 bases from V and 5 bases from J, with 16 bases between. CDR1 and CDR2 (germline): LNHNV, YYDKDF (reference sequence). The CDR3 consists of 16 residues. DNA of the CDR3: TGTGCCACCAGCAGAGATCGAACCGGGCTGAAGGAGACCCAGTACTTC. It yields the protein CATSRDRTGLKETQYF.

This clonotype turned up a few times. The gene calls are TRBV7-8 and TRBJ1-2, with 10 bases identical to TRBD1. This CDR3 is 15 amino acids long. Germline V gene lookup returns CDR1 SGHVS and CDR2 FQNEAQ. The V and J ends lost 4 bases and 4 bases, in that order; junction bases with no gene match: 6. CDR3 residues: CASSSRDRGVYGYTF. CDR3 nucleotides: TGTGCCAGCAGCTCCCGGGACAGGGGTGTCTATGGCTACACCTTC.

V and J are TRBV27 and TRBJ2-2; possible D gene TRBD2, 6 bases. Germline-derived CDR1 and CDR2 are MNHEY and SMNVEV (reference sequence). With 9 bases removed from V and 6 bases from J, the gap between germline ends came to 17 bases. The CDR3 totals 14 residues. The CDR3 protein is CARGGSASAGELFF. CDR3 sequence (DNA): TGTGCCAGGGGGGGTTCGGCCTCAGCCGGGGAGCTGTTTTTT.

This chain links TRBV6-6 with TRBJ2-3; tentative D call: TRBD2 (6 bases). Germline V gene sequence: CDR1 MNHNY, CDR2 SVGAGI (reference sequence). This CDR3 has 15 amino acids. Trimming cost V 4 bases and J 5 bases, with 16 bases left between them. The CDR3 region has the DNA TGTGCCAGCAGTTCGTCCGGCGGGGTGGGAGATACGCAGTATTTT. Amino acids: CASSSSGGVGDTQYF.

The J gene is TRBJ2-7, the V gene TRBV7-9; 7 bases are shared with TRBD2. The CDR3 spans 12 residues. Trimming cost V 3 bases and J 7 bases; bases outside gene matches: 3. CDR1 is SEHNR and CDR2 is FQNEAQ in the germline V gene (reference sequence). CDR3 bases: TGTGCCAGCAGCTTCCAGGGAGGGGAGCAGTACGTC. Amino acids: CASSFQGGEQYV.

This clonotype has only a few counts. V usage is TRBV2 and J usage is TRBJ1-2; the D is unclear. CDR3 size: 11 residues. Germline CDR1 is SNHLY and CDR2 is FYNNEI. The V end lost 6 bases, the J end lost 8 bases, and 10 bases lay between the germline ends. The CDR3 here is CASRLTAGYTF. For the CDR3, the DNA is TGTGCCAGCAGACTGACGGCAGGCTACACCTTC.

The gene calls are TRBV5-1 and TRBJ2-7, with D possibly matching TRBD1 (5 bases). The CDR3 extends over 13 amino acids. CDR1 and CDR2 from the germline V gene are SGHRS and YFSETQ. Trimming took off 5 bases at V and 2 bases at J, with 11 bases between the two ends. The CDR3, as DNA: TGCGCCAGCAGTTGGGGCTCAGCCTACGAGCAGTACTTC. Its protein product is CASSWGSAYEQYF.

DNA of the CDR3: TGTGCCAGCAGCTCGGGGACAGGGGGCTTTGGGCAGTTCTTC. This translates into CASSSGTGGFGQFF. This sequence joins TRBV11-2 and TRBJ2-1; 12 bases line up with TRBD1. Trimming took 4 bases from V and 12 from J; bases not matched to a gene: 7. Germline V gives CDR1 SGHAT, CDR2 FQNNGV. The CDR3 runs 14 residues.

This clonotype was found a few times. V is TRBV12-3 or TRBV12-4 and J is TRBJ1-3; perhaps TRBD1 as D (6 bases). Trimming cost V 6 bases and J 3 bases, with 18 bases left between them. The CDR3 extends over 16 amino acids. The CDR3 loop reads CASSPHGGAIGNTIYF. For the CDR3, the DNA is TGTGCCAGCAGCCCCCATGGGGGCGCGATTGGAAACACCATATATTTT.

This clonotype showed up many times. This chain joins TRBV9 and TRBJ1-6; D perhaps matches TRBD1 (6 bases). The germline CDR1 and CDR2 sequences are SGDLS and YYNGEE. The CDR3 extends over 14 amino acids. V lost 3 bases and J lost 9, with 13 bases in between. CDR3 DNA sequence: TGTGCCAGCAGCGGGACGGGGGCTCGTTCACCCCTCCACTTT. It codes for CASSGTGARSPLHF.

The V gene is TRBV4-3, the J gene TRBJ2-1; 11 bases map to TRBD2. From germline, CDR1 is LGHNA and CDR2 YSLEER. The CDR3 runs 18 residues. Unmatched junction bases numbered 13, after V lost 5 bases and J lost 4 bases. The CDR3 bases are TGCGCCAGCAGCGAAGCCGCTAGCGGGGGGCTTCTATACAATGAGCAGTTCTTC. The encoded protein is CASSEAASGGLLYNEQFF.

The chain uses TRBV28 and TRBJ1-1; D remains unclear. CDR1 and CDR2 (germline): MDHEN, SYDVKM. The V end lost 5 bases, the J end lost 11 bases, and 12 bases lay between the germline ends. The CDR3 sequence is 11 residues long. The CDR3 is CASSVSVGAFF. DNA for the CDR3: TGTGCCAGCAGTGTATCAGTGGGTGCTTTCTTT.

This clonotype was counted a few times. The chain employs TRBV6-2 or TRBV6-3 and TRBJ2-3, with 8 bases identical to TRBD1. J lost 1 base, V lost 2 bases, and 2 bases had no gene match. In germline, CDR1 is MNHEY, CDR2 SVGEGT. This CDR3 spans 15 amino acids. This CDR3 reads CASSYGQGRTDTQYF. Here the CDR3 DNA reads TGTGCCAGCAGTTACGGACAGGGACGCACAGATACGCAGTATTTT.

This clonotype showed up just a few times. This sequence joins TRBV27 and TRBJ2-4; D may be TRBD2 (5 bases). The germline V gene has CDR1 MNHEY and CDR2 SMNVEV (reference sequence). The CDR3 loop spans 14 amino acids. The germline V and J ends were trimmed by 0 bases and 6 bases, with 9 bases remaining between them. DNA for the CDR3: TGTGCCAGCAGTTTATCGAGGGAGCTAAACATTCAGTACTTC. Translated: CASSLSRELNIQYF.